This T cell receptor beta chain was profiled in a study of blood T cell repertoires in COVID-19. Study-wide context: The cDNA or gDNA used as material had been derived from T cells, B-cell-depleted T cells, or PBMCs.

Measured with immunoSEQ multiplex PCR; TCRdb has only the in-frame clones, and not every one. The sample lists around 120,000 clones, over 80% occurring once. This clone was observed many times. CDR1 is SGHTS and CDR2 is YDEGEE in the germline V gene. The ends were cut back, 2 bases at V and 5 bases at J, with 7 bases in the middle. CDR3 length: 13 residues. The sequence derives from a woman aged 70-85 years with acute or convalescent COVID-19. The chain is built from TRBV5-8 and TRBJ1-4; no reliable D call. Sequenced material: peripheral blood. In DNA form, the CDR3 reads TGTGCCAGCAGCTTACAGAGAAATGAAAAACTGTTTTTT. Translated: CASSLQRNEKLFF.